The clone carrying this TCR beta chain was counted a few times. Antigen specificity is unknown. Reverse transcription of all isolated RNA meant that expressed TCRB transcripts were sequenced. Produced via immunoSEQ multiplex PCR; TCRdb's table is partial and in-frame only. The sample includes some 350,000 clones, approximately 12% of them seen just once. This specimen belongs to a study of beta chain features in type 1 diabetes. Looking at the study overall: Over all samples combined, fewer than 140,000,000 sorted cells were examined.

Stem cell-like memory, regulatory, central memory and naive CD4+ cells were sorted via CD45RO/CCR7/CD25/CD127/CD95/CD27. Findings and limits, study-wide: Type 1 diabetes patients had moderately but significantly shorter TCRB CDR3s in all four CD4+ subsets.

Trimming cost V 5 bases and J 5 bases; bases outside gene matches: 15. The CDR3 sequence is 17 residues long. Germline V gene sequence: CDR1 GTSNPN, CDR2 SVGIG (reference sequence). V and J are TRBV30 and TRBJ1-2; 12 nucleotides align to TRBD1. The clonotype was recovered from a woman aged 18-30 years with type 1 diabetes. The sample comprised naive CD4+ T cells from blood. CDR3 in amino acids: CAWGYRDRGREWYGYTF. DNA of the CDR3: TGTGCCTGGGGGTACCGGGACAGGGGGCGAGAATGGTATGGCTACACCTTC.